A selection of T cell receptor beta chains follows, all from one sample in a study of identical twins. From the 5' RACE reads, TCRdb called clonotypes with MiXCR, one entry per CDR3 protein. This table holds 470,000 or so distinct CDR3 sequences, 24% found once. The same specimen was also included in a second study, on T cells expressing NK-cell markers.

Sequenced material: CD4+ T cells sorted from blood. These receptors were collected from a woman younger than 35 in good health. Each CDR3 is given with its conserved first and last residue. Each record gives: V gene, J gene, clone size, CDR3 length, D gene, CDR3 DNA, CDR3 protein. D genes are given only for firm matches. The listing skips clone size in some rows; elsewhere it reads once, few, many or a size class.

TRBV12-3/TRBV12-4,TRBJ2-3,few,18,TRBD2,TGTGCCAGCAGTTTGGCTAGCGGGGGGGCCTCGTTCACAGATACGCAGTATTTT,CASSLASGGASFTDTQYF
TRBV12-3/TRBV12-4,TRBJ2-1,few,13,.,TGTGCCAGCACCCCGCGGACTCACAATGAGCAGTTCTTC,CASTPRTHNEQFF
TRBV20-1,TRBJ1-1,few,11,.,TGCAGTGCTGCTCAGGGGCGGGGAGCTTTCTTT,CSAAQGRGAFF
TRBV20-1,TRBJ2-5,few,14,.,TGCAGTGCTAGAGCTCCCCACAGTCAAGAGACCCAGTACTTC,CSARAPHSQETQYF
TRBV5-1,TRBJ2-1,.,15,.,TGCGCCAGCAGCCCACAAATGGGGGTCTACAATGAGCAGTTCTTC,CASSPQMGVYNEQFF
TRBV7-2,TRBJ2-1,.,15,TRBD2,TGTGCCAGCAGCTTAGCGGGGGGGTCGGGAGATGAGCAGTTCTTC,CASSLAGGSGDEQFF
TRBV27,TRBJ2-1,few,14,.,TGTGCCAGCAGTTTCGGGACCGACTACAATGAGCAGTTCTTC,CASSFGTDYNEQFF
TRBV12-3/TRBV12-4,TRBJ1-2,.,13,.,TGTGCCAGCAGTTTCCGTTCGGAATCTGGCTACACCTTC,CASSFRSESGYTF
TRBV6-2/TRBV6-3,TRBJ2-1,few,15,.,TGTGCCACCCAGAGGGACGGGGCGACGGGCAATGAGCAGTTCTTC,CATQRDGATGNEQFF
TRBV6-2/TRBV6-3,TRBJ2-1,.,17,.,TGTGCCAGCAGTTATAAGTTGGGGACGGTGTCCTACAATGAGCAGTTCTTC,CASSYKLGTVSYNEQFF
TRBV10-3,TRBJ2-3,few,12,TRBD2,TGTTCTAGCGGGAGCATCACAGATACGCAGTATTTT,CSSGSITDTQYF
TRBV20-1,TRBJ2-7,few,11,.,TGCAGTGCTCTCCGGACACTCGAGCAGTACTTC,CSALRTLEQYF
TRBV7-2,TRBJ1-2,few,12,.,TGTGCCAGCAGCTTATACGGCTATGGCTACACCTTC,CASSLYGYGYTF
TRBV13,TRBJ2-4,.,18,.,TGTGCCAGCAGCCCCCGGAGAGTCAATCCTTTCTCCAAAAACATTCAGTACTTC,CASSPRRVNPFSKNIQYF
TRBV2,TRBJ2-1,few,15,.,TGTGCCAGCTACCGAAGGGGGGGATCCTACAATGAGCAGTTCTTC,CASYRRGGSYNEQFF
TRBV7-3,TRBJ1-1,.,13,TRBD1,TGTGCCAGCACCAGAGACAGGGACACTGAAGCTTTCTTT,CASTRDRDTEAFF
TRBV7-2,TRBJ1-5,.,17,TRBD1,TGTGCCAGCAGCCTCAAACGGATACAGGGGAGCAATCAGCCCCAGCATTTT,CASSLKRIQGSNQPQHF
TRBV12-3/TRBV12-4,TRBJ2-1,.,11,.,TGTGCCAGCAGGATTTTCAATGAGCAGTTCTTC,CASRIFNEQFF
TRBV5-4,TRBJ2-1,once,17,TRBD2,TGTGCCAGCAGCTTTTATTCGACTAGCCCCGAGTACAATGAGCAGTTCTTC,CASSFYSTSPEYNEQFF
TRBV5-6,TRBJ2-3,.,15,.,TGTGCCAGCAGCTTGGTTGGTGGTGACACAGATACGCAGTATTTT,CASSLVGGDTDTQYF
TRBV7-2,TRBJ2-1,few,15,TRBD1,TGTGCCAGCAGCTCGGACAGGGGCTTTGGTAATGAGCAGTTCTTC,CASSSDRGFGNEQFF
TRBV6-5,TRBJ2-3,.,17,TRBD2,TGTGCCAGCAGTTCTACTAGCGACTTCCGATCCACAGATACGCAGTATTTT,CASSSTSDFRSTDTQYF
TRBV9,TRBJ2-1,.,13,.,TGTGCCAGCAGCGTACTAGCACACAATGAGCAGTTCTTC,CASSVLAHNEQFF
TRBV30,TRBJ2-3,.,15,.,TGTGCCTGGAGTGGTTGGCAAGGGGTAGCAGATACGCAGTATTTT,CAWSGWQGVADTQYF
TRBV5-1,TRBJ2-7,many,14,.,TGCGCCAGCTCTTCTTCCGAGTCCCAAAAAGGGCAGTACTTC,CASSSSESQKGQYF
TRBV20-1,TRBJ2-1,few,12,.,TGCAGTGCTAGGTATCAACGCAATGAGCAGTTCTTC,CSARYQRNEQFF
TRBV5-4,TRBJ2-3,few,14,.,TGTGCCAGCTCCCTTGCCCGGGAGAAAGGTACGCAGTATTTT,CASSLAREKGTQYF
TRBV5-1,TRBJ2-5,once,13,.,TGCGCCAGCAGCCCGACAAGGGAAAAGACCCAGTACTTC,CASSPTREKTQYF
TRBV27,TRBJ2-7,few,15,.,TGTGCCAGCAGCCCCCTCACCAGGGGAGCGACTGGGCAGTACTTC,CASSPLTRGATGQYF
TRBV20-1,TRBJ1-1,.,11,.,TGCAGTGCTAGAGTGGTAGGGGAGGCTTTCTTT,CSARVVGEAFF
TRBV27,TRBJ1-2,.,14,TRBD1,TGTGCCAGCAGTTTAGAACAGGGGATCTATGGCTACACCTTC,CASSLEQGIYGYTF
TRBV7-8,TRBJ2-1,.,12,.,TGTGCCAGCAGGGCGGACTACAATGAGCAGTTCTTC,CASRADYNEQFF
TRBV6-5,TRBJ2-2,few,15,.,TGTGCCAGCAGTTTAACCGGGGCCATCACCGGGGAGCTGTTTTTT,CASSLTGAITGELFF
TRBV12-3/TRBV12-4,TRBJ2-7,few,14,.,TGTGCCAGCAGTCTCAAATCAGGGAACTACGAGCAGTACTTC,CASSLKSGNYEQYF
TRBV20-1,TRBJ1-2,.,12,TRBD1,TGCAGTGCTGGACAGGTGCCCTATGGCTACACCTTC,CSAGQVPYGYTF
TRBV7-2,TRBJ2-7,.,16,.,TGTGCCAGCACCCCAAGGAGGTCCCAGAGCTCCTACGAGCAGTACTTC,CASTPRRSQSSYEQYF
TRBV20-1,TRBJ2-3,.,11,.,TGCAGTGCCAGGCTGAGTGATACGCAGTATTTT,CSARLSDTQYF
TRBV10-3,TRBJ2-2,few,16,.,TGTGCCATCAGTGAGTCATACAGGAGGACCTTGAGGGAGCTGTTTTTT,CAISESYRRTLRELFF
TRBV6-2/TRBV6-3,TRBJ2-7,few,12,TRBD1,TGTGCCAGCAGTGCACAGGGGTTCGAGCAGTACTTC,CASSAQGFEQYF
TRBV6-1,TRBJ2-7,.,14,.,TGTGCCAGCAGTCCCGACAGGTCTGTCTACGAGCAGTACTTC,CASSPDRSVYEQYF
TRBV20-1,TRBJ2-3,.,12,.,TGCAGTGCTAGAGATTTCAGGGATACGCAGTATTTT,CSARDFRDTQYF
TRBV20-1,TRBJ2-3,.,14,TRBD2,TGCAGTGCGTTGTCGCCTAGCGGGAGGGATACGCAGTATTTT,CSALSPSGRDTQYF
TRBV6-1,TRBJ2-3,.,14,.,TGTGCCAGCAGCTCTCTCCGGGGCCCAGATACGCAGTATTTT,CASSSLRGPDTQYF
TRBV12-3/TRBV12-4,TRBJ2-2,once,15,.,TGTGCCAGCAGGACCGAGGAGACGAACACCGGGGAGCTGTTTTTT,CASRTEETNTGELFF
TRBV4-3,TRBJ1-1,.,15,TRBD1,TGCGCCAGCAGCCTCGGGACAGGGGGCGGTACTGAAGCTTTCTTT,CASSLGTGGGTEAFF
TRBV29-1,TRBJ1-1,many,12,.,TGCAGCGCCGACACAGAGAACACTGAAGCTTTCTTT,CSADTENTEAFF
TRBV6-4,TRBJ2-5,.,15,.,TGTGCCAGCAGCCAAACTAGCAGGGTCCGGGAGACCCAGTACTTC,CASSQTSRVRETQYF
TRBV20-1,TRBJ2-7,.,15,.,TGCAGTGCTAGTCACCCTAGAGGGTATGTCTACGAGCAGTACTTC,CSASHPRGYVYEQYF
TRBV5-1,TRBJ1-1,.,16,.,TGCGCCAGCAGCTTGGCCATTGGCAGCATGAACACTGAAGCTTTCTTT,CASSLAIGSMNTEAFF
TRBV6-1,TRBJ2-1,.,17,.,TGTGCCAGCAGACAGTTCTTAGGTGGCGGACCTACCAATGAGCAGTTCTTC,CASRQFLGGGPTNEQFF
TRBV11-2,TRBJ2-3,.,17,.,TGTGCCAGCAGCTTAGAGGAGGGTAGAGCTAGCACAGATACGCAGTATTTT,CASSLEEGRASTDTQYF
TRBV6-1,TRBJ2-3,.,15,TRBD1,TGTGCCAGCAGTGAGAGGGACAGGAGCACAGATACGCAGTATTTT,CASSERDRSTDTQYF
TRBV10-3,TRBJ2-5,.,18,TRBD2,TGTGCCATCAGTGAGTTCGGGACTAGCGGGAGTAGCGGGGAGACCCAGTACTTC,CAISEFGTSGSSGETQYF
TRBV20-1,TRBJ2-1,few,18,TRBD2,TGCAGTGCTAGAGATGCCCCGGGACTAGCGGGAGGATACAATGAGCAGTTCTTC,CSARDAPGLAGGYNEQFF
TRBV5-1,TRBJ2-5,few,14,.,TGCGCCAGCAGCTCCGAGGTCGGACGGGAGACCCAGTACTTC,CASSSEVGRETQYF
TRBV20-1,TRBJ2-2,few,13,TRBD1,TGCAGTGCCCAACAGGGGGCTGCCGGGGAGCTGTTTTTT,CSAQQGAAGELFF
TRBV18,TRBJ2-5,.,16,TRBD2,TGTGCCAGCTCACGGAACGGACTAGCGACCCAAGAGACCCAGTACTTC,CASSRNGLATQETQYF
TRBV20-1,TRBJ2-1,once,13,.,TGCAGTGCTACCCCCGGGAGCCCCAATGAGCAGTTCTTC,CSATPGSPNEQFF
TRBV6-1,TRBJ1-1,.,14,.,TGTGCCAGCACCCGTAAGGGAGGCATCACTGAAGCTTTCTTT,CASTRKGGITEAFF